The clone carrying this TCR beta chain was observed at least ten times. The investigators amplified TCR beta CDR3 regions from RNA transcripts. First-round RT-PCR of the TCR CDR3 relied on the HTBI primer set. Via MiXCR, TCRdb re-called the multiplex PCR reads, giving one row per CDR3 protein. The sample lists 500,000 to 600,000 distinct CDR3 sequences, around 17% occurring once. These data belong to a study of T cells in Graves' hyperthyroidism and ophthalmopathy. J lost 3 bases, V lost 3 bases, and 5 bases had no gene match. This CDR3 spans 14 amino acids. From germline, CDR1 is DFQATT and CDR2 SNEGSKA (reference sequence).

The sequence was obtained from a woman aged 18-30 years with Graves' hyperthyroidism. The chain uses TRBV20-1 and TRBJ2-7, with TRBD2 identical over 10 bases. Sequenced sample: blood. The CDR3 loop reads CSARFLAGVYEQYF. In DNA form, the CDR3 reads TGCAGTGCTAGGTTTCTAGCGGGAGTCTACGAGCAGTACTTC.